The rows below give T cell receptor beta chains drawn from one sample of a study of cytomegalovirus exposure and HLA in healthy donors. Libraries were prepared by immunoSEQ multiplex PCR; TCRdb keeps only in-frame clonotypes and omits some of them. The sample shows 95,000 to 120,000 clones, around 73% of them seen only once. Sequencing was performed on PBMCs. The origin of the receptors is a woman in her thirties in good health and CMV-seropositive. CDR3s include the opening cysteine and the closing phenylalanine or tryptophan. Each record gives: V gene, J gene, D gene, clone size, CDR3 protein, CDR3 DNA. A D gene is named only where the DNA matches it firmly. Clone size, where shown, is once, few, many, or a class for clones that have expanded.

TRBV7-6	TRBJ2-3	TRBD2	-	CASSGLAGYDIDTQYF	TGTGCCAGCAGCGGACTAGCGGGATATGATATAGATACGCAGTATTTT
TRBV27	TRBJ1-1	-	-	CASSRRQVGGTEAFF	TGTGCCAGCAGTCGGAGACAGGTAGGAGGCACTGAAGCTTTCTTT
TRBV7-5	TRBJ1-1	-	-	CARSLGGGKAFF	TGTGCCAGAAGCTTAGGAGGCGGGAAAGCTTTCTTT
TRBV6-5	TRBJ2-7	-	few	CASSYSRAVSYEQYF	TGTGCCAGCAGTTACTCGAGGGCAGTTTCCTACGAGCAGTACTTC
TRBV4-2	TRBJ2-3	-	-	CASSQIPSPTRPSTDTQYF	TGTGCCAGCAGCCAAATCCCCTCCCCTACTAGGCCTAGCACAGATACGCAGTATTTT
TRBV27	TRBJ2-3	-	-	CASSPPPREPDTQYF	TGTGCCAGCAGTCCGCCGCCGAGGGAGCCAGATACGCAGTATTTT
TRBV19	TRBJ1-2	-	-	CASSLQGLVYGYTF	TGTGCCAGTAGTTTACAGGGCCTGGTTTATGGCTACACCTTC
TRBV7-7	TRBJ2-2	TRBD1	-	CASSLGQGATGELFF	TGTGCTAGCAGCCTCGGACAGGGAGCCACCGGGGAGCTGTTTTTT
TRBV5-1	TRBJ2-2	-	once	CASSAGPKNTGELFF	TGCGCCAGCAGCGCGGGACCCAAAAACACCGGGGAGCTGTTTTTT
TRBV15	TRBJ1-1	-	-	CAIVRYRIEDTEAFF	TGTGCCATCGTTCGTTACAGGATCGAGGACACTGAAGCTTTCTTT
TRBV19	TRBJ1-1	TRBD1	-	CATIQGARTEAFF	TGTGCCACTATACAGGGGGCGCGGACTGAAGCTTTCTTT
TRBV6-5	TRBJ2-1	-	-	CASSLLGYNEQFF	TGTGCCAGCAGTCTGCTAGGATACAATGAGCAGTTCTTC
TRBV7-8	TRBJ2-5	-	-	CASSWSTAMGETQYF	TGTGCCAGCAGCTGGTCGACAGCGATGGGGGAGACCCAGTACTTC
TRBV7-9	TRBJ1-2	TRBD1	once	CASSLTTGNYGYTF	TGTGCCAGCAGCTTAACGACAGGGAACTATGGCTACACCTTC
TRBV12-5	TRBJ1-4	-	-	CASGPGQFNEKLFF	TGTGCTAGTGGGCCAGGACAGTTTAATGAAAAACTGTTTTTT
TRBV6-6	TRBJ2-7	-	-	CASTSAGVGEQYF	TGTGCCAGCACCTCGGCAGGGGTAGGCGAGCAGTACTTC
TRBV2	TRBJ2-3	TRBD2	few	CASRDGLAGLVSTDTQYF	TGTGCCAGCAGAGACGGACTAGCGGGATTAGTCAGCACAGATACGCAGTATTTT
TRBV19	TRBJ1-2	-	-	CASSPRTAQVYGYTF	TGTGCCAGTAGTCCCAGGACAGCCCAGGTCTATGGCTACACCTTC
TRBV14	TRBJ1-4	-	few	CASSQDRVGLFF	TGTGCCAGCAGCCAAGACAGGGTGGGACTGTTTTTT
TRBV5-1	TRBJ2-7	-	-	CASSLVWGPGYEQYF	TGCGCCAGCAGCTTGGTTTGGGGTCCGGGGTACGAGCAGTACTTC
TRBV7-2	TRBJ1-2	-	-	CASTAGQWNYGYTF	TGTGCCAGCACCGCGGGGCAGTGGAACTATGGCTACACCTTC
TRBV27	TRBJ1-3	-	-	CASRGSGNTIYF	TGTGCCAGCCGCGGTTCCGGAAACACCATATATTTT
TRBV30	TRBJ2-3	TRBD2	few	CAWGTSGRMGWGTDTQYF	TGTGCCTGGGGGACTAGCGGGAGGATGGGGTGGGGCACAGATACGCAGTATTTT
TRBV5-8	TRBJ1-4	-	many	CASSSDGGFSRLFF	TGTGCCAGCAGCTCGGACGGGGGATTTAGTCGACTGTTTTTT
TRBV7-9	TRBJ2-7	-	-	CSVGTYEQYF	TGTTCCGTTGGGACTTACGAGCAGTACTTC
TRBV11-2	TRBJ2-1	TRBD2	-	CASSLLGLAGGYNEQFF	TGTGCCAGCAGCTTATTAGGGCTAGCGGGGGGATACAATGAGCAGTTCTTC
TRBV21-1	TRBJ1-5	-	-	CASSKAGTGDQPQHF	TGTGCCAGCAGCAAAGCGGGTACAGGGGATCAGCCCCAGCATTTT
TRBV7-3	TRBJ2-2	TRBD1	-	CASNKGGANTGELFF	TGTGCCAGCAACAAAGGGGGCGCGAACACCGGGGAGCTGTTTTTT
TRBV7-8	TRBJ1-1	-	-	CASSPTTPGQGVGDTEAFF	TGTGCCAGCAGCCCCACTACTCCTGGACAAGGGGTGGGCGACACTGAAGCTTTCTTT
TRBV7-9	TRBJ2-3	-	-	CASSTGPSTDTQYF	TGTGCCAGCAGCACGGGTCCGAGCACAGATACGCAGTATTTT
TRBV4-2	TRBJ2-5	TRBD2	few	CASSQTLGGAGETQYF	TGTGCCAGCAGCCAGACCCTCGGGGGGGCGGGGGAGACCCAGTACTTC
TRBV7-3	TRBJ2-5	TRBD2	-	CASSPGLADKETQYF	TGTGCCAGCAGCCCCGGACTAGCAGATAAAGAGACCCAGTACTTC
TRBV25-1	TRBJ2-1	TRBD2	-	CASSDPGLAAHGQFF	TGTGCCAGCAGTGATCCGGGACTAGCGGCCCACGGGCAGTTCTTC
TRBV7-9	TRBJ2-2	TRBD2	once	CASSLTIAGESVGELFF	TGTGCCAGCAGCTTAACAATAGCGGGAGAAAGTGTCGGGGAGCTGTTTTTT
TRBV30	TRBJ1-2	-	-	CACNPNYRSNYGYTF	TGTGCCTGCAACCCTAATTACAGGTCAAACTATGGCTACACCTTC
TRBV5-4	TRBJ2-7	TRBD1	few	CASSLRQGAIEQYF	TGTGCCAGCAGCTTGCGGCAGGGGGCAATCGAGCAGTACTTC
TRBV2	TRBJ1-2	TRBD1	-	CASKPTGSEGYTF	TGTGCCAGCAAACCGACAGGGTCTGAGGGCTACACCTTC
TRBV11-1	TRBJ2-7	TRBD1	-	CASSPRDRAHEQYF	TGTGCCAGCAGCCCCCGGGACAGGGCTCACGAGCAGTACTTC
TRBV2	TRBJ1-1	-	-	CASSDTGLLNTEAFF	TGTGCCAGCAGTGATACAGGGCTATTGAACACTGAAGCTTTCTTT
TRBV5-1	TRBJ2-3	TRBD2	-	CASSLAPGLSTDTQYF	TGCGCCAGCAGCTTGGCCCCGGGACTAAGCACAGATACGCAGTATTTT